The 8 T cell receptor beta chains below were found in one sample sequenced in a study of graft-versus-host responses after intestinal transplantation. Antigens for these TCRs are unknown. The repertoire was sequenced with immunoSEQ multiplex PCR; TCRdb's copy has only in-frame clones and lacks some. The sample yields about 90,000 clones, about 85% seen once. The sample in question was unstimulated CD4+ T cells sorted from spleen or lymph node cells, obtained before transplant. The receptors derive from a human donor who was the organ donor for an intestinal transplant.

The V gene is TRBV7-9, the J gene TRBJ1-1; no reliable D call. Germline V gives CDR1 SEHNR, CDR2 FQNEAQ (reference sequence). The V end was cut by 3 bases, the J end by 3 bases, with 14 bases between. The CDR3 has 15 amino acids. The CDR3 is CASSLGDRRDTEAFF. The CDR3 nucleotides read TGTGCCAGCAGCTTGGGAGATCGGAGAGACACTGAAGCTTTCTTT.

This clone was picked up a small number of times. The chain joins TRBV7-8 to TRBJ2-1; 7 bases align to TRBD2. CDR3 size: 15 residues. With V trimmed by 1 base and J by 5 bases, 5 bases remained unmatched. The V gene's germline CDR1 is SGHVS and CDR2 FQNEAQ. CDR3 amino acids: CASSLVASGNNEQFF. The CDR3 bases are TGTGCCAGCAGCTTAGTTGCTAGCGGAAACAATGAGCAGTTCTTC.

The rearrangement links TRBV15 to TRBJ1-1; D gene uncertain. CDR3 length: 14 amino acids. Trimming took off 0 bases at V and 6 bases at J, with 11 bases between the two ends. Germline values: CDR1 LNHNV, CDR2 YYDKDF (reference sequence). The CDR3 region is CATSRDTGSAEAFF. In DNA, the CDR3 is TGTGCCACCAGCAGAGATACGGGGTCGGCTGAAGCTTTCTTT.

V and J are TRBV28 and TRBJ1-6; no clear D gene. Germline CDR1 reads MDHEN; CDR2 reads SYDVKM. The CDR3 consists of 15 residues. The V and J ends lost 4 bases and 6 bases respectively, with 13 bases between them. Here the CDR3 reads CASSSARGGNSPLHF. In DNA, the CDR3 is TGTGCCAGCAGTTCCGCCCGCGGAGGTAATTCACCCCTCCACTTT.

The chain employs TRBV6-1 and TRBJ1-6, with D possibly being TRBD1 (5 bases). The germline V and J ends were trimmed by 7 bases and 8 bases, with 9 bases remaining between them. Germline V gives CDR1 MNHNS, CDR2 SASEGT. The CDR3 sequence is 12 residues long. The CDR3, as DNA: TGTGCCAGCATTGGGGGGTATTCACCCCTCCACTTT. As protein: CASIGGYSPLHF.

The sample holds one count of this clone. The V call is TRBV6-5, the J call TRBJ1-1; weak D call: TRBD1 (6 bases). V was cut by 9 bases and J by 4 bases, with 15 bases left in between. This CDR3 contains 13 residues. The germline V gene has CDR1 MNHEY and CDR2 SVGAGI. The CDR3 sequence is CASSTGLSTEAFF. As DNA, the CDR3 is TGTGCCAGTAGTACAGGGTTGAGCACTGAAGCTTTCTTT.

This clone was seen a single time. The CDR3: CASSLGETGAAPLHF. The CDR3 nucleotides read TGTGCCAGCAGCTTAGGGGAAACAGGGGCCGCCCCCCTCCACTTT. The chain carries TRBV11-2 and TRBJ1-6; 7 bases map to TRBD1. V dropped 1 base and J dropped 13; count of bases not matched to a gene: 10. CDR3 length: 15 residues. Germline V gives CDR1 SGHAT, CDR2 FQNNGV.

V is TRBV15 and J is TRBJ1-4; 8 bases fit TRBD1. Germline values: CDR1 LNHNV, CDR2 YYDKDF (reference sequence). The CDR3 covers 15 residues. V dropped 1 base and J dropped 8; count of bases not matched to a gene: 6. This chain's CDR3 is CATSRGGQGGEKLFF. The CDR3 region has the DNA TGTGCCACCAGCAGAGGCGGACAGGGAGGGGAAAAACTGTTTTTT.